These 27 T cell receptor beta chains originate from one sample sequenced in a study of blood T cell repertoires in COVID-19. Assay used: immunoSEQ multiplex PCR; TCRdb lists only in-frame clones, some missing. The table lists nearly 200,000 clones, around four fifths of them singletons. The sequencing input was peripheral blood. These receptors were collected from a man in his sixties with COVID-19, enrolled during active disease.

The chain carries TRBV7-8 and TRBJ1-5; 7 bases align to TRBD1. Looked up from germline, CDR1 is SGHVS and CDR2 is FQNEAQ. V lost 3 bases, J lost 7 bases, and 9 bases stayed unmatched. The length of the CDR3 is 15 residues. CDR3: CASSFGGVGGQPQHF. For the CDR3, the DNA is TGTGCCAGCAGCTTCGGGGGGGTAGGGGGCCAGCCCCAGCATTTT.

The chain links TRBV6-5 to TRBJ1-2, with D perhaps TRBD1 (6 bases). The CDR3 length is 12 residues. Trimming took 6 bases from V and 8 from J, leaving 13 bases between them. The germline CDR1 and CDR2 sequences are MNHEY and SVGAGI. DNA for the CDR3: TGTGCCAGCAGCGCCGGGGGGGGCGGCTACACCTTC. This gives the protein CASSAGGGGYTF.

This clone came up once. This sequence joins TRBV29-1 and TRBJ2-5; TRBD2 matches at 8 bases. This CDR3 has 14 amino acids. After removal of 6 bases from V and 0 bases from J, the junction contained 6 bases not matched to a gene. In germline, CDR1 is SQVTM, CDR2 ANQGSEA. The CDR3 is CSVREGGYQETQYF. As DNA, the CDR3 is TGCAGCGTCCGGGAGGGTGGCTACCAAGAGACCCAGTACTTC. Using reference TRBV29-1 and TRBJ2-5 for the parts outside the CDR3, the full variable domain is SAVISQKPSRDICQRGTSLTIQCQVDSQVTMMFWYRQQPGQSLTLIATANQGSEATYESGFVIDKFPISRPNLTFSTLTVSNMSPEDSSIYLCSVREGGYQETQYFGPGTRLLVL.

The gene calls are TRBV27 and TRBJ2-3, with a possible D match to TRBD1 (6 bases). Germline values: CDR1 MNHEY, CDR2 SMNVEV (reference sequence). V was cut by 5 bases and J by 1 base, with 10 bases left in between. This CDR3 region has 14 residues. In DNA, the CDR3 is TGTGCCAGCAGTATGAACAGGGGCACAGATACGCAGTATTTT. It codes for CASSMNRGTDTQYF.

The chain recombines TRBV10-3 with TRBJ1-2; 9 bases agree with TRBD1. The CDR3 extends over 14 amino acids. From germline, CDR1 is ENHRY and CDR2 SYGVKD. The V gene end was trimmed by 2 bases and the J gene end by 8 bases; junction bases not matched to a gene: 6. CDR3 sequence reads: CAISEGQGRVGYTF. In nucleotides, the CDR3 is TGTGCCATCAGTGAGGGACAGGGGCGGGTAGGCTACACCTTC.

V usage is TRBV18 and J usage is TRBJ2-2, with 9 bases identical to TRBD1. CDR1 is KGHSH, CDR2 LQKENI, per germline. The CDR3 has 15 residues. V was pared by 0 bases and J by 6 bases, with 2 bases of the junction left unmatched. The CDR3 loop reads CASSPPGTGPGELFF. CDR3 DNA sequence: TGTGCCAGCTCACCACCCGGGACAGGGCCCGGGGAGCTGTTTTTT. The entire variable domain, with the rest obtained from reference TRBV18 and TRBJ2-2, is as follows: NAGVMQNPRHLVRRRGQEARLRCSPMKGHSHVYWYRQLPEEGLKFMVYLQKENIIDESGMPKERFSAEFPKEGPSILRIQQVVRGDSAAYFCASSPPGTGPGELFFGEGSRLTVL.

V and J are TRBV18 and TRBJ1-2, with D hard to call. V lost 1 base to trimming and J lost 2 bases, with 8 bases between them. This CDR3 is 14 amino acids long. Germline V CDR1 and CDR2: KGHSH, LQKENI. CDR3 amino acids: CASSPRSQNYGYTF. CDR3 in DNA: TGTGCCAGCTCACCACGTTCTCAGAACTATGGCTACACCTTC.

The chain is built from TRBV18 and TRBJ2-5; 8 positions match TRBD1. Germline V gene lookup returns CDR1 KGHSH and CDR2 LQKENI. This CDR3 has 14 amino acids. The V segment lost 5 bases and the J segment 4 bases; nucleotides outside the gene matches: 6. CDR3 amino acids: CASSKDRAGETQYF. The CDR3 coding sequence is TGTGCCAGCTCAAAGGACAGGGCAGGAGAGACCCAGTACTTC.

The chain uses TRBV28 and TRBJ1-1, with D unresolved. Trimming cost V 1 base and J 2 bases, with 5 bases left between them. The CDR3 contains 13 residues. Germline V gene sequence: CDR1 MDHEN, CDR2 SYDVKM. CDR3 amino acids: CASSLSRNTEAFF. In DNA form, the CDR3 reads TGTGCCAGCAGTTTATCTAGAAACACTGAAGCTTTCTTT.

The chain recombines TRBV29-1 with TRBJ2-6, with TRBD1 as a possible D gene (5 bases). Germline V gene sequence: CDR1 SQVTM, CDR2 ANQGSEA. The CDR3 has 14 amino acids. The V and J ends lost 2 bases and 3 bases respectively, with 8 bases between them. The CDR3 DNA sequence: TGCAGCGTTGAAAGGGGTGGTGGGGCCAACGTCCTGACTTTC. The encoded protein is CSVERGGGANVLTF.

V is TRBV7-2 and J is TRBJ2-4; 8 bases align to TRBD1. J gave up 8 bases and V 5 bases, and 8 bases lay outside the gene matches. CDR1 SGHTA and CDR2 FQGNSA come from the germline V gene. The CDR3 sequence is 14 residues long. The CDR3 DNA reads TGTGCCAGCAGCGTTGGGACAGGAGAAGACATTCAGTACTTC. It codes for CASSVGTGEDIQYF.

As DNA, the CDR3 is TGTGCCTGGAGTGGACAGGCCCACGAGCAGTACTTC. It translates to CAWSGQAHEQYF. The rearrangement joins TRBV30 to TRBJ2-7; tentative D call: TRBD1 (6 bases). Trimming left V 1 base short and J 5 bases short, with 9 bases between. Per the germline V gene, CDR1 is GTSNPN and CDR2 is SVGIG (reference sequence). This CDR3 is 12 amino acids long. Drawing the rest from reference TRBV30 and TRBJ2-7, the complete variable domain is SQTIHQWPATLVQPVGSPLSLECTVEGTSNPNLYWYRQAAGRGLQLLFYSVGIGQISSEVPQNLSASRPQDRQFILSSKKLLLSDSGFYLCAWSGQAHEQYFGPGTRLTVT.

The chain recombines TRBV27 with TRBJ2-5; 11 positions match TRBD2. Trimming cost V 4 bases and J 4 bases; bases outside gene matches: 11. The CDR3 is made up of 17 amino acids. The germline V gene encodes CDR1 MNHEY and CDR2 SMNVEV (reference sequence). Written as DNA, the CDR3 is TGTGCCAGCAGTTCCCCTCGAGCTAGCGGGAGGCGAGAGACCCAGTACTTC. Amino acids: CASSSPRASGRRETQYF.

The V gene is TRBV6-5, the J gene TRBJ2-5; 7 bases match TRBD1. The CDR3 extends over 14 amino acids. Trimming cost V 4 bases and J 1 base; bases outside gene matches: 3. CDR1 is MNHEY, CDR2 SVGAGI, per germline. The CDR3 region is CASSWGQFQETQYF. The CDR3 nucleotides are TGTGCCAGCAGTTGGGGACAGTTCCAAGAGACCCAGTACTTC.

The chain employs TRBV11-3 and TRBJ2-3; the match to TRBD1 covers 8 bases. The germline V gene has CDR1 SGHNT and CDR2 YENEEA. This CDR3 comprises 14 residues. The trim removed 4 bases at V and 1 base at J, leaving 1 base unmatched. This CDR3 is CASSWGQGTDTQYF. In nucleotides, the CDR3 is TGTGCCAGCAGCTGGGGACAGGGCACAGATACGCAGTATTTT.

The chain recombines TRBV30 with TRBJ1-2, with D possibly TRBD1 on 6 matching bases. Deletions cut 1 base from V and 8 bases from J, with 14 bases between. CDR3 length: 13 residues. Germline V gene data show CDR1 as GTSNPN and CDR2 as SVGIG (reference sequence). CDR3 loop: CAWSGQVSLGYTF. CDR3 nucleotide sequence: TGTGCCTGGAGTGGACAGGTGTCGCTCGGCTACACCTTC. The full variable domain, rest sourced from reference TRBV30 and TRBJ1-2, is SQTIHQWPATLVQPVGSPLSLECTVEGTSNPNLYWYRQAAGRGLQLLFYSVGIGQISSEVPQNLSASRPQDRQFILSSKKLLLSDSGFYLCAWSGQVSLGYTFGSGTRLTVV.

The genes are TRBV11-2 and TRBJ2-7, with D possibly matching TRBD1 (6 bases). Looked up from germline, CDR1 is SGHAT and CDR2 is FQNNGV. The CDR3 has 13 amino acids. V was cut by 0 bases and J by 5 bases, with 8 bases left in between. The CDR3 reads CASSLDRGHEQYF. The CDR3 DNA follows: TGTGCCAGCAGCTTAGACAGGGGCCACGAGCAGTACTTC.

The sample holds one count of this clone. The CDR3 reads CASSEYTLAGGEQYF. In DNA form, the CDR3 reads TGTGCCAGCAGTGAATATACCCTAGCGGGAGGCGAGCAGTACTTC. This rearrangement joins TRBV25-1 to TRBJ2-7, with 11 bases lining up with TRBD2. Per the germline V gene, CDR1 is MGHDK and CDR2 is SYGVNS. J lost 6 bases, V lost 0 bases, and 4 bases had no gene match. This CDR3 region has 15 residues.

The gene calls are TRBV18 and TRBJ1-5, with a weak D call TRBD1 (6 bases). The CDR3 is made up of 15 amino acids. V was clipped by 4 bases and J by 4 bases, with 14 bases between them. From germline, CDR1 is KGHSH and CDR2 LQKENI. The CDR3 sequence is CASSLADGTNQPQHF. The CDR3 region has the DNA TGTGCCAGCTCACTGGCCGACGGGACAAATCAGCCCCAGCATTTT.

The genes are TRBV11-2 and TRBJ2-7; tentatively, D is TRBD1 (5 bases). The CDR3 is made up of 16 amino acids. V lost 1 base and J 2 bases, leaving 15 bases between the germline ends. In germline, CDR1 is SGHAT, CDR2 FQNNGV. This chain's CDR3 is CASSLVQQGRAYEQYF. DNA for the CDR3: TGTGCCAGCAGCTTAGTTCAGCAGGGAAGGGCCTACGAGCAGTACTTC.

CDR3 protein: CASSLRGQYNEQFF. The CDR3 bases are TGTGCCAGCAGCTTAAGGGGACAGTACAATGAGCAGTTCTTC. The V gene is TRBV5-6, the J gene TRBJ2-1, with TRBD1 matching 7 bases. CDR1 and CDR2 from the germline V gene are SGHDT and YYEEEE. CDR3 length equals 14 residues. Germline trimming cut 2 bases from V and 4 bases from J; bases unmatched to any gene: 3.

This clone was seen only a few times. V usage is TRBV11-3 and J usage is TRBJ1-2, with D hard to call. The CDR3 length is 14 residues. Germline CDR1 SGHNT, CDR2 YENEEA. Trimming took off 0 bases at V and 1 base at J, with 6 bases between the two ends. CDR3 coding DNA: TGTGCCAGCAGCTTAGATGGCCTTAACTATGGCTACACCTTC. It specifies CASSLDGLNYGYTF. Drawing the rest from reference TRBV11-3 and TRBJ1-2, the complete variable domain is EAGVVQSPRYKIIEKKQPVAFWCNPISGHNTLYWYLQNLGQGPELLIRYENEEAVDDSQLPKDRFSAERLKGVDSTLKIQPAELGDSAVYLCASSLDGLNYGYTFGSGTRLTVV.

The DNA of the CDR3 is TGTGCCAGCTCGCAGCCCGGACAGTTCTCTGGAAACACCATATATTTT. Amino acid sequence: CASSQPGQFSGNTIYF. The genes are TRBV18 and TRBJ1-3; D possibly corresponds to TRBD1 (6 bases). Trimming left V 6 bases short and J 0 bases short, with 15 bases between. The germline V gene encodes CDR1 KGHSH and CDR2 LQKENI. This CDR3 is built from 16 residues.

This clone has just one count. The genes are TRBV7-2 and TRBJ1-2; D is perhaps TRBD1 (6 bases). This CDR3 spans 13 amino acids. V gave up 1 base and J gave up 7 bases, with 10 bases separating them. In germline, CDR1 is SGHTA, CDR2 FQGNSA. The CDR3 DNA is TGTGCCAGCAGCTTAGTGGGGGGGCGTGGCTACACCTTC. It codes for CASSLVGGRGYTF.

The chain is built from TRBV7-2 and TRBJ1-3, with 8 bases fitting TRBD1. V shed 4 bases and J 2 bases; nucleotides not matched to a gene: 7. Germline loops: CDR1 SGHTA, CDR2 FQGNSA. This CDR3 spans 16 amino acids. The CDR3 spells CASSSQGASAGNTIYF. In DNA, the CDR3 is TGTGCCAGCAGCTCCCAGGGGGCGTCGGCTGGAAACACCATATATTTT.

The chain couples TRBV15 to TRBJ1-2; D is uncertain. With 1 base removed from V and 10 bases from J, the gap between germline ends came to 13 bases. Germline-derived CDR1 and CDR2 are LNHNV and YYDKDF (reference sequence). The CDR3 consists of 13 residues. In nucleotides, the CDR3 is TGTGCCACCAGCAGAGCTGAGAGTCTAGACTACACCTTC. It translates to CATSRAESLDYTF. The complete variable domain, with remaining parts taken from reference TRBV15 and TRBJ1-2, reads DAMVIQNPRYQVTQFGKPVTLSCSQTLNHNVMYWYQQKSSQAPKLLFHYYDKDFNNEADTPDNFQSRRPNTSFCFLDIRSPGLGDTAMYLCATSRAESLDYTFGSGTRLTVV.

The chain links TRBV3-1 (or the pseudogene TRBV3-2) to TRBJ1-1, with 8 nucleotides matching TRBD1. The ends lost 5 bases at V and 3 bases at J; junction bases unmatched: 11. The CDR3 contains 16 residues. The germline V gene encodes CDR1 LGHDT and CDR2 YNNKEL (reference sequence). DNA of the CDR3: TGTGCCAGCAGCGCTAATGACAGGGGAATATACACTGAAGCTTTCTTT. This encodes CASSANDRGIYTEAFF.